The source of this TCR beta chain is a study of T cell changes during pregnancy in multiple sclerosis. Clones were read by immunoSEQ multiplex PCR, and TCRdb kept only the in-frame ones, dropping some. The data contain tens of thousands of clones, 80% to 95% of them singletons. V was trimmed by 3 bases and J by 5 bases, leaving 14 bases between them. Germline V CDR1 and CDR2: SGHNT, YYREEE (reference sequence). This CDR3 is built from 14 residues. Sample: CD4+ T cells from peripheral blood mononuclear cells, taken after pregnancy. The V call is TRBV5-4, the J call TRBJ1-1; D is perhaps TRBD1 (6 bases). This receptor was identified in a female donor with multiple sclerosis, enrolled in a pregnancy study. The DNA for the CDR3 is TGTGCCAGCAGCTCGCAGGGGTTGGGGACTGAAGCTTTCTTT. It translates to CASSSQGLGTEAFF. The whole variable domain, remainder taken from reference TRBV5-4 and TRBJ1-1, is ETGVTQSPTHLIKTRGQQVTLRCSSQSGHNTVSWYQQALGQGPQFIFQYYREEENGRGNFPPRFSGLQFPNYSSELNVNALELDDSALYLCASSSQGLGTEAFFGQGTRLTVV.